The text below deals with one T cell receptor beta chain. Its binding antigen is unknown. Base qualities are not at hand, and no much larger clone is one base apart. The record originates from a study of T cell repertoires in cytomegalovirus infection (dated by TCRdb to about 2019). Background on the whole study: The peptide stimulations were aimed at well-studied HLA-B-restricted epitopes as well as recently identified HLA-C-restricted CMV epitopes, whose presentation resists viral immunomodulation. Donor HLA type was relevant to the analysis, as public TCR beta signatures indicated carriage of CMV infection together with the matching HLA type. Broader findings and caveats from the paper: The ex vivo response was dominated by HLA-C-restricted CMV-specific TCR beta clonotypes, which also provided the single most frequent clonotype in two of eight donors. In both this cohort and an independent roughly 330-donor cohort, the cumulative frequency of public TCR beta family members distinguished carriers of CMV infection plus the relevant HLA type.

This specimen's treatment or condition label, interpreted: in vitro stimulation with specific CMV peptide epitopes to enrich CMV-specific T cells. Sequencing was carried out with an Illumina HiSeq 1500. TCRdb ran its own pipeline on the public reads, namely fastp trimming at Q25 and MiXCR clone calling, and kept in-frame beta chains. Each entry merges the rows of one CDR3 protein and shows their most common DNA and genes. This sample has some 320,000 distinct CDR3 sequences in its table, and just under 30% of those were observed once. Of the sample, around 20% is held by the ten largest clones. The germline V gene sets CDR1 to LGHNT and CDR2 to FRNRAP. From cysteine to phenylalanine, the CDR3 is 13 amino acids long. Solely the CDR3 DNA is kept, with 39 bases framed from the first base. Relative to germline, V is 6 bases shorter and J is 3 bases shorter, with 11 bases between their ends.

The chain is assembled from TRBV12-5 and TRBJ1-1; matching of 5 bases hints at TRBD1 as the D gene. The sequences come from cultured PBMCs, collected from culture after CMV antigen stimulation. This sequence was found in a human donor in good health (CMV status not recorded). Some clones in this sample may be carry-over from other donors' samples. The DNA sequence is as follows: TGTGCTAGTGGCAGGACAACGTACACTGAAGCTTTCTTT. This yields the protein CASGRTTYTEAFF.